The T cell receptor beta chain under discussion was sequenced for a study of blood T cells in healthy people across ages. Germline V gene data show CDR1 as SEHNR and CDR2 as FQNEAQ (reference sequence). V dropped 1 base and J dropped 7; count of bases not matched to a gene: 9. CDR3 length equals 15 residues. Together with a sample-barcoded 5' primer, a J-beta primer mix was included in a second PCR lasting roughly 7 to 11 cycles. TCRdb fed the 5' RACE reads into MiXCR, producing one record per CDR3 protein. The sample has some 560,000 distinct CDR3 sequences; around 27% are singletons. In addition, the sample was reused for a study of T cells of mothers and their children.

The clonotype comes from a boy under 10 years old in good health. Material: blood. The rearrangement joins TRBV7-9 to TRBJ1-2; 7 bases are shared with TRBD1. As DNA, the CDR3 is TGTGCCAGCAGCTTAGACCCGCGGGCAGGGGGTGGCTACACCTTC. Its protein product is CASSLDPRAGGGYTF.